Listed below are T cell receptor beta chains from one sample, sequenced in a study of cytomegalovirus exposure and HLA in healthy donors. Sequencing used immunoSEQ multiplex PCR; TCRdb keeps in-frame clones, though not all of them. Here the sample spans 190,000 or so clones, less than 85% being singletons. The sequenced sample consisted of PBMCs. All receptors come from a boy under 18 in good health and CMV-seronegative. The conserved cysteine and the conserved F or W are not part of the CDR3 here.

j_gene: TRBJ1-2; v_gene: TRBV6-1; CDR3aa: ASTQGTLLNYGYT
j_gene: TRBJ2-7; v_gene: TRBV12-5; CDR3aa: ASGAPNYEQY
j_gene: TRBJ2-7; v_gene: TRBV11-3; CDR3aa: ASSARKTAPYEQY
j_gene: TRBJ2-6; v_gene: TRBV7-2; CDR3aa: ASSLGARNVLT
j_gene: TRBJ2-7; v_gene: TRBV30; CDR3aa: AWSLTSGPSEQY
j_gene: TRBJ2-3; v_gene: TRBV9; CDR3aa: ASSVVGGGAGDTQY
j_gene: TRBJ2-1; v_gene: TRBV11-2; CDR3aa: ASSLEWWSRSWILQF
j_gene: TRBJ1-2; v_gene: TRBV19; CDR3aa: ASSTTGTAIRTNGYT
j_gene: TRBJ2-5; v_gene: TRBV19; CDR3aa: ASRSYYGGTRAEGTQY
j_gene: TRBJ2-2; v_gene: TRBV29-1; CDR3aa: SVEARGVMF
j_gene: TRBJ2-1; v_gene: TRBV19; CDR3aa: ASSLGTSPYNEQF
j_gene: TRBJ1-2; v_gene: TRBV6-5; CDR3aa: ASGTHLNYGYT
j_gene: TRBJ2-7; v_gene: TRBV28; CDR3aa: ASGILAGSYEQY
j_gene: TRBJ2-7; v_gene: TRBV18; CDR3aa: ASSPPSDYEQY
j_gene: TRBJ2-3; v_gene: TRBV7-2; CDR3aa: ASSLGGRSTDTQY